The TCR beta chain described here comes from a study of cytomegalovirus exposure and HLA in healthy donors. 13 Jbeta primers and 60 Vbeta primers were used for the PCR. As handled by the study authors: It was a later analysis that counted 79 million or so unique TCR beta chains, of which some 9.9 million were shared. The protocol was immunoSEQ multiplex PCR, while the TCRdb copy is restricted to in-frame clones and leaves out a portion. Clonal size and the V and J genes are those of that table, whereas D and trimming came from the DNA. In the table there are approximately 140,000 clones, about 80% of which are singletons. This clone was seen a handful of times. The junction departs from germline at one end; a sequencing error may be responsible. CDR1 and CDR2 from the germline V gene are SGHTA and FQGNSA. The CDR3 extends over 16 amino acids.

Sequenced: PBMCs. The chain employs TRBV7-2 and TRBJ1-4; 10 bases are a match to TRBD1. The sequence derives from a middle-aged woman in good health and CMV-seronegative. The chain's CDR3 is CASSQDLGQGSEKLFF. The CDR3 region has the DNA TGCGCCAGCAGCCAAGATCTGGGACAGGGGAGCGAAAAACTGTTTTTT.